This T cell receptor (beta chain) originates from a study of blood T cell repertoires in COVID-19. Study as a whole: T cells, B-cell-depleted T cells, or PBMCs supplied cDNA or gDNA.

Measured with immunoSEQ multiplex PCR; TCRdb has only the in-frame clones, and not every one. The sample contains roughly 260,000 clones, approximately 86% of which appear only once. Trimming took 0 bases from V and 5 from J, leaving 7 bases between them. Germline V gives CDR1 SEHNR, CDR2 FQNEAQ (reference sequence). There are 13 residues in the CDR3. The gene calls are TRBV7-9 and TRBJ1-2; D is ambiguous. The receptor was derived from a woman in her twenties or thirties with acute COVID-19. The sequenced material came from PBMCs or T cells enriched from blood (not recorded which). The CDR3 protein is CASSLAQRYGYTF. CDR3 DNA sequence: TGTGCCAGCAGCTTAGCGCAGCGGTATGGCTACACCTTC.